This T cell receptor (beta chain) was sequenced in a study of cytomegalovirus exposure and HLA in healthy donors. Findings and limits, study-wide: Previously analyzed data showed that most TCR beta V segments were productive at a frequency of about 90% or about 30%. Rare TCR sequences predominated, though certain public TCRs were found in many donors. In vitro work confirmed that a few CMV-associated chains recognize CMV antigens. TCR beta V- and J-gene trimming was later associated with a missense DCLRE1C variant.

The PCR made use of 60 Vbeta and 13 Jbeta primers. The table came from immunoSEQ multiplex PCR; TCRdb's copy has only in-frame clones and leaves some out. Of approximately 150,000 clones detected, roughly 68% appear once; the ten largest clones hold 8% to 13%. CDR1 is MRHNA and CDR2 is SNTAGT in the germline V gene. There are 15 residues in the CDR3. V was shortened by 3 bases and J by 0 bases, with 9 bases between the two germline ends. Worth noting for this clone: The antigen is undetermined.

This clonotype was obtained from a man younger than 40 in good health and CMV-seropositive. Material: PBMCs. The chain recombines TRBV6-4 with TRBJ2-1, with a possible D match to TRBD1 (5 bases). The CDR3 here is CASSEQESSYNEQFF. The CDR3 region has the DNA TGTGCCAGCAGTGAACAGGAGAGCTCCTACAATGAGCAGTTCTTC.